Listed below are T cell receptor beta chains from one sample, sequenced in a study of human T cells and chemical hapten exposure. Each CDR3 protein is one row after TCRdb ran MiXCR on the RACE reads. In the table there are 350,000 to 400,000 distinct CDR3 sequences, approximately 5% of which are singletons. Material: whole blood, obtained in connection with sensitization to the hapten diphenylcyclopropenone (DPC). These receptors were taken from a woman aged 45 to 65 with alopecia areata. Some clones in this sample may be carry-over from other donors' samples. The conserved cysteine and the conserved F or W are not part of the CDR3 here. The D gene is left open where the match is weak.

D: -
V: TRBV6-5
J: TRBJ2-3
CDR3: ASSRDSPNTQY

D: TRBD2
V: TRBV6-2/TRBV6-3
J: TRBJ2-3
CDR3: ASSYSERDLDTQY

D: -
V: TRBV28
J: TRBJ1-6
CDR3: ASSLGESKPPLH

D: TRBD2
V: TRBV11-2
J: TRBJ2-3
CDR3: ASSLDSSGSNTDTQY

D: TRBD2
V: TRBV27
J: TRBJ2-7
CDR3: ASSLAGAIEQY

D: -
V: TRBV12-3/TRBV12-4
J: TRBJ2-5
CDR3: ASSLSGGQETQY

D: -
V: TRBV27
J: TRBJ1-2
CDR3: TSSLRGDLYGYT

D: TRBD1
V: TRBV6-2/TRBV6-3
J: TRBJ1-4
CDR3: ASSSGTSTGSNEKLF

D: -
V: TRBV29-1
J: TRBJ1-1
CDR3: SVAPLGAEAF

D: TRBD2
V: TRBV6-2/TRBV6-3
J: TRBJ2-1
CDR3: ASSLTLAGGYNEQF

D: -
V: TRBV13
J: TRBJ1-1
CDR3: ASSLGLGQGGTEAF

D: -
V: TRBV27
J: TRBJ2-1
CDR3: ASSLLEVDEQF

D: TRBD1
V: TRBV3-1
J: TRBJ1-3
CDR3: ASSSTGGSRSGNTIY

D: -
V: TRBV6-5
J: TRBJ2-3
CDR3: ASSPGWDTQY

D: -
V: TRBV4-1
J: TRBJ2-2
CDR3: ASSQAAVVNTGELF

D: TRBD1
V: TRBV7-2
J: TRBJ2-7
CDR3: ASSKTGANSYEQY

D: TRBD1
V: TRBV20-1
J: TRBJ1-1
CDR3: SARVPGQGLSEAF

D: -
V: TRBV27
J: TRBJ2-2
CDR3: ASSLTQLTVLTGELF

D: -
V: TRBV6-5
J: TRBJ1-1
CDR3: ASATLGTEAF

D: TRBD2
V: TRBV2
J: TRBJ2-1
CDR3: ASSVRTRSHEQF

D: TRBD1
V: TRBV5-1
J: TRBJ1-4
CDR3: ASSLAIRTGDEKLF

D: TRBD2
V: TRBV7-6
J: TRBJ2-3
CDR3: ASSSRSGSSTDTQY

D: -
V: TRBV28
J: TRBJ1-2
CDR3: ASSLLVSMDYGYT

D: -
V: TRBV12-3/TRBV12-4
J: TRBJ2-1
CDR3: ASSSRDSDNEQF

D: -
V: TRBV12-3/TRBV12-4
J: TRBJ1-6
CDR3: ASSLGTYNSPLH

D: -
V: TRBV20-1
J: TRBJ1-2
CDR3: SARDGQSLLGGYT

D: TRBD1
V: TRBV11-2
J: TRBJ1-1
CDR3: ASSSTGVEAF

D: -
V: TRBV10-3
J: TRBJ1-1
CDR3: AIEGTANTEAF

D: TRBD1
V: TRBV6-5
J: TRBJ1-2
CDR3: ASSSPQTGGWGYT

D: -
V: TRBV29-1
J: TRBJ2-7
CDR3: SVEGDRAYEQY

D: TRBD2
V: TRBV2
J: TRBJ2-3
CDR3: ASSDGTSPTDTQY

D: -
V: TRBV11-2
J: TRBJ2-3
CDR3: ASSLYATDTQY

D: -
V: TRBV7-8
J: TRBJ2-3
CDR3: ASSWGSTDTQY

D: -
V: TRBV21-1
J: TRBJ2-7
CDR3: ASVGVARGHGPYEQY

D: -
V: TRBV10-3
J: TRBJ2-6
CDR3: AVAQAAGANVLT

D: -
V: TRBV7-2
J: TRBJ2-7
CDR3: ASRGAPEIYEQY

D: -
V: TRBV9
J: TRBJ2-1
CDR3: ASSVGGRYNEQF

D: -
V: TRBV5-4
J: TRBJ1-1
CDR3: ASSGKTSRATLNTEAF

D: -
V: TRBV5-4
J: TRBJ1-1
CDR3: ASSLEGLPNAEAF

D: -
V: TRBV5-5
J: TRBJ2-4
CDR3: ASSLIAGSLAKNIQY

D: -
V: TRBV3-1
J: TRBJ2-1
CDR3: ASSRAGAYNEQF

D: -
V: TRBV6-6
J: TRBJ2-7
CDR3: ASSYLQGNEQY